Each of the 8 T cell receptor beta chains below was sequenced from the same sample in a study of CD8+CD57+ T cells in acquired aplastic anemia. CDR3 and TCR beta VDJ profiling relied on genomic DNA as the template. TCRdb called the reads again in MiXCR, with one record for every CDR3 protein. The table records about 220,000 distinct CDR3 sequences, around 32% of them present only once. The source material was sorted CD4+, CD8+, or CD8+CD57+ T cells (not recorded which) from PBMCs. The receptors were sampled from a human donor in good health, serving as a control.

This clonotype was counted at least ten times. V is TRBV12-3 or TRBV12-4 and J is TRBJ1-1; D is undetermined. The CDR3 is 14 residues long. Trimming pared 6 bases from V and 10 bases from J, leaving 21 bases between. CDR3 coding DNA: TGTGCCAGCAGCTCGACGGAGAATCAGGATGGAGCTTTCTTT. It yields the protein CASSSTENQDGAFF.

The chain recombines TRBV15 with TRBJ2-7; weak D call: TRBD2 (6 bases). V was trimmed by 2 bases and J by 1 base, leaving 12 bases between them. Germline V lookup: CDR1 LNHNV, CDR2 YYDKDF (reference sequence). This CDR3 region has 15 residues. The CDR3 DNA follows: TGTGCCACCAGCAGATCCCCGGGGGAGTCCTACGAGCAGTACTTC. Protein: CATSRSPGESYEQYF. Supplemented by reference TRBV15 and TRBJ2-7, the full variable domain reads DAMVIQNPRYQVTQFGKPVTLSCSQTLNHNVMYWYQQKSSQAPKLLFHYYDKDFNNEADTPDNFQSRRPNTSFCFLDIRSPGLGDTAMYLCATSRSPGESYEQYFGPGTRLTVT.

This clonotype was recorded a few times. Being one base from a much bigger clone, this may be a read error. The V gene is TRBV2, the J gene TRBJ2-2, with a weak D call TRBD2 (6 bases). Per the germline V gene, CDR1 is SNHLY and CDR2 is FYNNEI. The CDR3 has 14 residues. The CDR3 DNA reads TGTGCCAGCAGTGTAGCAGAGATTACCGGGGGGCTGTTTTTT. It translates to CASSVAEITGGLFF.

The chain recombines TRBV7-9 with TRBJ1-2, with D possibly being TRBD1 (5 bases). V was shortened by 6 bases and J by 8 bases, with 19 bases between the two germline ends. Per the germline V gene, CDR1 is SEHNR and CDR2 is FQNEAQ (reference sequence). CDR3 length: 14 residues. The CDR3 DNA is TGTGCCAGCAGTTACGGGTACAGGCAAATGGGCTACACCTTC. Translated, it gives CASSYGYRQMGYTF.

This rearrangement joins TRBV11-2 to TRBJ1-5; D call uncertain. V lost 0 bases and J 2 bases, leaving 8 bases between the germline ends. The V gene's germline CDR1 is SGHAT and CDR2 FQNNGV. The CDR3 extends over 15 amino acids. CDR3 sequence: CASSLDGSCNQPQHF. Here the CDR3 DNA reads TGTGCCAGCAGCTTAGATGGGTCCTGCAATCAGCCCCAGCATTTT. Looking up the rest from reference TRBV11-2 and TRBJ1-5 gives the full variable domain: EAGVAQSPRYKIIEKRQSVAFWCNPISGHATLYWYQQILGQGPKLLIQFQNNGVVDDSQLPKDRFSAERLKGVDSTLKIQPAKLEDSAVYLCASSLDGSCNQPQHFGDGTRLSIL.

This clonotype was counted only a few times. The CDR3 bases are TGTGCCAGCAGCCCGCGGGGCTCGCTTAATTCACCCCTCCACTTT. It translates to CASSPRGSLNSPLHF. This chain links TRBV5-4 with TRBJ1-6; perhaps TRBD1 as D (5 bases). The CDR3 length is 15 residues. Trimming took 4 bases from V and 6 from J, leaving 14 bases between them. Germline V lookup: CDR1 SGHNT, CDR2 YYREEE (reference sequence).

This chain joins TRBV19 and TRBJ2-7; 8 bases align to TRBD1. CDR3 length: 17 residues. V gave up 3 bases and J gave up 6 bases; unmatched junction bases: 16. Germline V gives CDR1 LNHDA, CDR2 SQIVND (reference sequence). CDR3 coding DNA: TGTGCCAGTAGTATGAATGCCCCCCCTGGACAGGGCGGCGAGCAGTACTTC. Its translation: CASSMNAPPGQGGEQYF. Full variable domain (outside the CDR3, taken from reference TRBV19 and TRBJ2-7): DGGITQSPKYLFRKEGQNVTLSCEQNLNHDAMYWYRQDPGQGLRLIYYSQIVNDFQKGDIAEGYSVSREKKESFPLTVTSAQKNPTAFYLCASSMNAPPGQGGEQYFGPGTRLTVT.

This clonotype was counted ten times or more. One junction end disagrees with the germline gene, perhaps due to a read error. This sequence joins TRBV9 and TRBJ2-5; D may be TRBD1 or TRBD2 (6 bases each). The CDR3 covers 16 residues. Germline CDR1 and CDR2: SGDLS and YYNGEE. The CDR3 is CASSVELGGVQVTQYF. Here the CDR3 DNA reads TGTGCCAGCAGCGTAGAGTTGGGGGGCGTGCAAGTGACCCAGTACTTC.